What follows are 27 T cell receptor beta chains derived from one specimen sequenced in a study of Ad26.COV2.S vaccination and SARS-CoV-2 variants. Treatment here: around 19 received Ad26.COV2.S at low or high dose, single or two shots; a few received placebo; per-sample allocation not given. Material that was analyzed had been drawn on day 63 after the first vaccine or placebo injection. Profiling relied on immunoSEQ multiplex PCR, and the TCRdb table lists in-frame clones only, not all of them. The profile covers about 400,000 clones, with over 75% appearing a single time and under 2% taken by the ten largest. Material: peripheral blood, obtained in a trial of Ad26.COV2.S vaccine versus placebo. All receptors derive from a person aged 18 to 65 who received the Ad26.COV2.S COVID-19 vaccine or a placebo.

The gene calls are TRBV2 and TRBJ2-2, with 10 bases fitting TRBD2. V shed 11 bases, J shed 7 bases, and the junction held 10 bases outside the gene matches. From germline, CDR1 is SNHLY and CDR2 FYNNEI. This CDR3 has 14 residues. For the CDR3, the DNA is TGTGCCTTCCCCGGGACTAGCGAGAACGGGGAGCTGTTTTTT. Its protein is CAFPGTSENGELFF.

V is TRBV11-3 and J is TRBJ1-2; D ambiguous. The CDR3 spans 16 residues. Trimming removed 1 base at V and 6 bases at J, with 18 bases between. From germline, CDR1 is SGHNT and CDR2 YENEEA. The CDR3 DNA is TGTGCCAGCAGCTTAGGATCGAGAGGAGCGGGCCATGGCTACACCTTC. This encodes CASSLGSRGAGHGYTF.

The rearrangement uses TRBV19 and TRBJ1-1; a weak D match, TRBD1 (5 bases). V was pared by 4 bases and J by 4 bases, with 10 bases between. Germline V gene lookup returns CDR1 LNHDA and CDR2 SQIVND (reference sequence). The CDR3 totals 13 residues. CDR3 sequence: CASSNVRGTEAFF. CDR3 nucleotide sequence: TGTGCCAGTAGTAATGTGAGGGGCACTGAAGCTTTCTTT. Full variable domain (remainder filled in from reference TRBV19 and TRBJ1-1): DGGITQSPKYLFRKEGQNVTLSCEQNLNHDAMYWYRQDPGQGLRLIYYSQIVNDFQKGDIAEGYSVSREKKESFPLTVTSAQKNPTAFYLCASSNVRGTEAFFGQGTRLTVV.

The chain couples TRBV11-2 to TRBJ2-7, with 7 bases fitting TRBD1. V trimming: 5 bases; J trimming: 6 bases; junction bases outside the gene matches: 10. Germline V gene lookup returns CDR1 SGHAT and CDR2 FQNNGV. CDR3 length: 14 amino acids. This CDR3 reads CASSPPGGMREQYF. Here the CDR3 DNA reads TGTGCCAGCAGCCCCCCAGGGGGTATGCGCGAGCAGTACTTC.

The chain links TRBV5-1 to TRBJ1-4, with 7 positions matching TRBD1. Germline-derived CDR1 and CDR2 are SGHRS and YFSETQ. The CDR3 is made up of 15 amino acids. V shed 3 bases, J shed 5 bases, and the junction held 7 bases outside the gene matches. CDR3 residues: CASSSGTVYNEKLFF. The CDR3 DNA reads as TGCGCCAGCAGCTCCGGGACAGTTTACAATGAAAAACTGTTTTTT.

This rearrangement joins TRBV5-1 to TRBJ1-5; no reliable D call. The germline V gene encodes CDR1 SGHRS and CDR2 YFSETQ. Trimming cost V 4 bases and J 0 bases, with 11 bases left between them. The CDR3 contains 15 residues. The CDR3 spells CASSPIGDSNQPQHF. As DNA, the CDR3 is TGCGCCAGCAGCCCGATCGGGGATAGCAATCAGCCCCAGCATTTT. Full variable domain (outside the CDR3, taken from reference TRBV5-1 and TRBJ1-5): KAGVTQTPRYLIKTRGQQVTLSCSPISGHRSVSWYQQTPGQGLQFLFEYFSETQRNKGNFPGRFSGRQFSNSRSEMNVSTLELGDSALYLCASSPIGDSNQPQHFGDGTRLSIL.

The chain is built from TRBV30 and TRBJ2-7, with 7 bases matching TRBD1. Germline V gives CDR1 GTSNPN, CDR2 SVGIG (reference sequence). J lost 1 base, V lost 4 bases, and 7 bases had no gene match. This CDR3 contains 14 residues. CDR3 DNA: TGTGCCTGGAAGGGGGCAGGGCTTTCCTACGAGCAGTACTTC. This encodes CAWKGAGLSYEQYF.

This clone came up once. The chain employs TRBV18 and TRBJ2-1; the match to TRBD2 covers 9 bases. Germline CDR1 is KGHSH and CDR2 is LQKENI. J was trimmed by 1 base and V by 1 base; bases with no gene match: 2. The length of the CDR3 is 16 residues. This CDR3 reads CASSPRAGGSYNEQFF. DNA of the CDR3: TGTGCCAGCTCACCACGGGCGGGAGGGTCCTACAATGAGCAGTTCTTC. The full variable domain, with the rest looked up from reference TRBV18 and TRBJ2-1, is NAGVMQNPRHLVRRRGQEARLRCSPMKGHSHVYWYRQLPEEGLKFMVYLQKENIIDESGMPKERFSAEFPKEGPSILRIQQVVRGDSAAYFCASSPRAGGSYNEQFFGPGTRLTVL.

Regarding this clone: This specimen includes other DNA sequences encoding the same CDR3. The chain combines TRBV18 with TRBJ2-3; D might be TRBD2 (5 bases). The CDR3 spans 13 residues. Trimming removed 5 bases at V and 3 bases at J, with 9 bases between. Germline assignment: CDR1 KGHSH and CDR2 LQKENI. The CDR3 here is CASSGQRTDTQYF. The CDR3 coding sequence is TGTGCCAGCTCAGGTCAGCGGACAGATACGCAGTATTTT. Complete variable domain (other parts from reference TRBV18 and TRBJ2-3): NAGVMQNPRHLVRRRGQEARLRCSPMKGHSHVYWYRQLPEEGLKFMVYLQKENIIDESGMPKERFSAEFPKEGPSILRIQQVVRGDSAAYFCASSGQRTDTQYFGPGTRLTVL.

The chain joins TRBV20-1 to TRBJ2-1; D gene ambiguous. The length of the CDR3 is 11 residues. Germline CDR1 reads DFQATT; CDR2 reads SNEGSKA (reference sequence). Between the trimmed V and J ends, which lost 6 bases and 4 bases, there was a span of 7 bases. The CDR3 reads CSASRYNEQFF. CDR3 bases: TGCAGTGCGAGCCGATACAATGAGCAGTTCTTC.

This chain links TRBV19 with TRBJ1-5; possibly TRBD1 for D (6 bases). The CDR3 has 16 amino acids. Germline values: CDR1 LNHDA, CDR2 SQIVND (reference sequence). Trimming removed 10 bases at V and 2 bases at J, with 21 bases between. The CDR3 here is CATHRTGRIGNQPQHF. The CDR3 region has the DNA TGTGCCACCCACCGAACAGGGAGAATAGGCAATCAGCCCCAGCATTTT.

This chain links TRBV5-1 with TRBJ2-5; D may correspond to TRBD1 or TRBD2 (6 bases each). The length of the CDR3 is 13 residues. CDR1 is SGHRS and CDR2 is YFSETQ in the germline V gene. The ends were cut back, 7 bases at V and 5 bases at J, with 15 bases in the middle. DNA for the CDR3: TGCGCCAGCGCCGGGGGCGAGGGGGAGACCCAGTACTTC. Protein: CASAGGEGETQYF.

This chain connects TRBV12-5 to TRBJ1-4; the D gene is possibly TRBD1 (5 bases). With 7 bases removed from V and 3 bases from J, the gap between germline ends came to 15 bases. Germline V CDR1 and CDR2: LGHNT, FRNRAP. The CDR3 sequence is 15 residues long. CDR3: CASALSGVSNEKLFF. Written as DNA, the CDR3 is TGTGCTAGTGCCCTGTCGGGGGTTTCTAATGAAAAACTGTTTTTT.

V and J are TRBV20-1 and TRBJ2-5; D is unclear. From germline, CDR1 is DFQATT and CDR2 SNEGSKA (reference sequence). Trimming removed 4 bases from V and 3 bases from J, with 6 bases in between. CDR3 length: 11 amino acids. The CDR3 loop reads CSAIPKETQYF. CDR3 bases: TGCAGTGCTATACCCAAAGAGACCCAGTACTTC.

This clone appeared a single time. The chain couples TRBV18 to TRBJ2-3; D might be TRBD1 or TRBD2, each matching 5 bases. Germline CDR1 is KGHSH and CDR2 is LQKENI. The CDR3 consists of 12 residues. The V and J ends lost 0 bases and 8 bases respectively, with 6 bases between them. CDR3 amino acids: CASSPPGVTQYF. The CDR3 DNA reads as TGTGCCAGCTCACCACCGGGGGTTACGCAGTATTTT.

The chain links TRBV15 to TRBJ2-2; D remains unclear. In germline, CDR1 is LNHNV, CDR2 YYDKDF (reference sequence). The V end was cut by 1 base, the J end by 3 bases, with 6 bases between. The CDR3 spans 14 residues. This chain's CDR3 is CATSRGRDTGELFF. The CDR3 DNA sequence: TGTGCCACCAGCAGAGGAAGGGACACCGGGGAGCTGTTTTTT.

The chain joins TRBV28 to TRBJ2-3; 9 nucleotides agree with TRBD1. Germline CDR1 MDHEN, CDR2 SYDVKM. Trimming removed 7 bases from V and 0 bases from J; junction bases left unmatched: 8. The CDR3 is made up of 16 amino acids. This CDR3 reads CASITGGGSSTDTQYF. CDR3 bases: TGTGCCAGCATCACAGGGGGCGGGAGTAGCACAGATACGCAGTATTTT. The variable domain in full, with the rest retrieved from reference TRBV28 and TRBJ2-3, is DVKVTQSSRYLVKRTGEKVFLECVQDMDHENMFWYRQDPGLGLRLIYFSYDVKMKEKGDIPEGYSVSREKKERFSLILESASTNQTSMYLCASITGGGSSTDTQYFGPGTRLTVL.

The chain links TRBV28 to TRBJ2-2; possibly TRBD2 for D (6 bases). The CDR3 runs to 12 residues. Germline values: CDR1 MDHEN, CDR2 SYDVKM. Between the trimmed V and J ends, which lost 5 bases and 7 bases, there was a span of 8 bases. Here the CDR3 DNA reads TGTGCCAGCAGTCGGGGGATCGGGGAGCTGTTTTTT. Protein: CASSRGIGELFF.

The rearrangement joins TRBV5-1 to TRBJ2-2; D is unclear. Trimming took 3 bases from V and 0 from J, leaving 12 bases between them. CDR3 size: 16 residues. CDR1 is SGHRS and CDR2 is YFSETQ in the germline V gene. The chain's CDR3 is CASSSPGRTNTGELFF. The CDR3 region has the DNA TGCGCCAGCAGCTCCCCCGGCAGAACGAACACCGGGGAGCTGTTTTTT.

V usage is TRBV27 and J usage is TRBJ2-1, with D perhaps TRBD1 or TRBD2 (5 bases each). The V and J ends lost 6 bases and 14 bases respectively, with 26 bases between them. Germline CDR1 and CDR2: MNHEY and SMNVEV (reference sequence). This CDR3 is 15 amino acids long. The CDR3 sequence is CASRAYVGTLREEFF. CDR3 bases: TGTGCCAGCAGAGCCTACGTGGGGACGCTCAGAGAGGAGTTCTTC.

This clone was seen once. Other DNA variants within this sample encode the same CDR3. The rearrangement links TRBV9 to TRBJ2-2; D is ambiguous. This CDR3 spans 12 amino acids. The V and J ends lost 4 bases and 1 base respectively, with 2 bases between them. Germline CDR1 is SGDLS and CDR2 is YYNGEE. For the CDR3, the DNA is TGTGCCAGCAGCCTGAACACCGGGGAGCTGTTTTTT. Encoded protein: CASSLNTGELFF.

The rearrangement links TRBV7-2 to TRBJ2-7; 7 bases are a match to TRBD1. CDR1 and CDR2 from the germline V gene are SGHTA and FQGNSA. This CDR3 has 14 residues. With V trimmed by 4 bases and J by 2 bases, 5 bases remained unmatched. CDR3 DNA: TGTGCCAGCAGCTACACTAGGGGGCCCTACGAGCAGTACTTC. It translates to CASSYTRGPYEQYF.

In regard to this clone: Other DNA sequences in this sample translate to the same CDR3. The chain has TRBV27 and TRBJ2-6; 12 nucleotides match TRBD1. This CDR3 has 17 amino acids. Germline V CDR1 and CDR2: MNHEY, SMNVEV (reference sequence). V lost 4 bases to trimming and J lost 2 bases; unmatched junction nucleotides: 3. CDR3 DNA: TGTGCCAGCAGTTCGGGACAGGGGGCGCCTGGGGCCAACGTCCTGACTTTC. It encodes CASSSGQGAPGANVLTF.

The count of this clone is one. CDR3 protein: CASRLRASSYGYTF. In nucleotides, the CDR3 is TGTGCCAGCAGACTCAGGGCCTCAAGCTATGGCTACACCTTC. V gene TRBV3-1 (or the pseudogene TRBV3-2) combines with J gene TRBJ1-2, with D tentatively TRBD1 (5 bases). The CDR3 is 14 residues long. Germline-derived CDR1 and CDR2 are LGHDT and YNNKEL (reference sequence). V lost 6 bases, J lost 4 bases, and 15 bases lay in between.

This chain connects TRBV10-2 to TRBJ2-7; D unclear. The germline CDR1 and CDR2 sequences are WSHSY and SAAADI. The ends were cut back, 0 bases at V and 5 bases at J, with 5 bases in the middle. CDR3 length equals 12 residues. The CDR3 DNA follows: TGCGCCAGCAGTGAGTCGAAAAACGAGCAGTACTTC. Translation: CASSESKNEQYF.

V and J are TRBV7-2 and TRBJ1-5; tentative D call: TRBD1 (5 bases). V was trimmed by 1 base and J by 4 bases, leaving 20 bases between them. Germline CDR1 SGHTA, CDR2 FQGNSA. The CDR3 loop spans 18 amino acids. CDR3 amino acids: CASSLGTQGPSPNQPQHF. The CDR3 DNA follows: TGTGCCAGCAGCTTAGGGACCCAGGGCCCCTCCCCGAATCAGCCCCAGCATTTT. The whole variable domain, remainder taken from reference TRBV7-2 and TRBJ1-5, is GAGVSQSPSNKVTEKGKDVELRCDPISGHTALYWYRQSLGQGLEFLIYFQGNSAPDKSGLPSDRFSAERTGGSVSTLTIQRTQQEDSAVYLCASSLGTQGPSPNQPQHFGDGTRLSIL.

The chain employs TRBV2 and TRBJ1-2; D gene uncertain. CDR1 is SNHLY, CDR2 FYNNEI, per germline. The CDR3 is made up of 13 amino acids. The germline V and J ends were trimmed by 7 bases and 5 bases, with 14 bases remaining between them. In DNA form, the CDR3 reads TGTGCCAGCACCAGAACCGGGGAATATGGCTACACCTTC. Amino acids: CASTRTGEYGYTF.